Presented here are 29 T cell receptor beta chains from one specimen sequenced in a study of tumor and adjacent non-tumor tissue in lung cancer. No cell sorting was done before RNA was extracted from the tissue. This non-tumor lung sample came from over 3 cm beyond the tumor edge. TCRbeta libraries were built with three rounds of nested PCR, modified from ARM-PCR. TCRdb re-analysed the multiplex PCR reads in MiXCR, keeping a single row per CDR3 protein. The table includes more than 75,000 distinct CDR3 sequences, 80% detected once. The sequenced sample consisted of distant non-tumor lung tissue. The receptors shown here come from a man aged 60 to 75 with small cell lung cancer.

Note on this clonotype: Germline is not matched at one junction end, which may reflect a read error. V usage is TRBV6-1 and J usage is TRBJ2-1; possible D gene TRBD2, 5 bases. This CDR3 is 13 amino acids long. Per germline, CDR1 MNHNS and CDR2 SASEGT. The CDR3 sequence: CASTVEEINEEFF. For the CDR3, the DNA is TGTGCCAGCACCGTGGAGGAAATAAATGAGGAGTTCTTC.

With respect to this clonotype: A single base separates this from a much larger clone, so it may be a read error. The rearrangement links TRBV20-1 to TRBJ1-5; D remains ambiguous. The V gene's germline CDR1 is DFQATT and CDR2 SNEGSKA (reference sequence). The CDR3 has 14 amino acids. The V gene lost 7 bases and the J gene lost 5 bases, with 18 bases spanning the gap. The CDR3 reads CSVGPVALDQPQHF. The DNA for the CDR3 is TGCAGTGTTGGTCCTGTCGCTTTGGATCAGCCCCAGCATTTT.

Points on this clonotype: One junction end does not reproduce the germline sequence, and a read error may be involved. The chain joins TRBV11-2 to TRBJ1-1; D unresolved. This CDR3 has 15 residues. From germline, CDR1 is SGHAT and CDR2 FQNNGV. The CDR3, as DNA: TGTGCCAACAGCTTAAACTCGGGCGGTAACACTGGAGCTTTCTTT. Protein sequence: CANSLNSGGNTGAFF.

In its sample, this clonotype was seen many times. The CDR3 sequence: CSVDRGTSGPNEQFF. The CDR3 nucleotides read TGCAGCGTTGACAGAGGGACTAGCGGCCCCAATGAGCAGTTCTTC. This chain uses TRBV29-1 with TRBJ2-1, with 11 bases lining up with TRBD2. V was clipped by 3 bases and J by 6 bases; unmatched bases: 7. In germline, CDR1 is SQVTM, CDR2 ANQGSEA. This CDR3 contains 15 residues.

Comments on this clonotype: At one end the junction does not follow the germline gene, possibly because of a read error. The rearrangement uses TRBV29-1 and TRBJ1-1; the D gene is possibly TRBD1 (5 bases). Germline-derived CDR1 and CDR2 are SQVTM and ANQGSEA. The CDR3 has 13 amino acids. The CDR3 sequence: CSFSTAMNIEAFF. CDR3 DNA: TGCAGCTTCTCGACAGCCATGAACATTGAAGCTTTCTTT.

This clonotype was seen repeatedly, ten times or more. This chain connects TRBV6-1 to TRBJ2-1, with 10 bases that match TRBD1. This CDR3 spans 14 amino acids. Germline CDR1 MNHNS, CDR2 SASEGT. Trimming cost V 6 bases and J 8 bases; bases outside gene matches: 7. This CDR3 reads CASRRQGAHHEQFF. CDR3 bases: TGTGCCAGCAGGCGACAGGGGGCTCATCATGAGCAGTTCTTC.

Regarding this clonotype: A much larger clone lies one base from this, so it may be a read error. This chain links TRBV28 with TRBJ2-1, with D maybe TRBD1 (7 bases). V lost 7 bases, J lost 4 bases, and 17 bases lay in between. The CDR3 is made up of 15 amino acids. Germline lookup yields CDR1 MDHEN and CDR2 SYDVKM. CDR3 coding DNA: TGTGCCAGCACCAGGGGGGACGGTTCATACAATGAGCAGTTCTTC. It codes for CASTRGDGSYNEQFF. The full variable domain, rest sourced from reference TRBV28 and TRBJ2-1, is DVKVTQSSRYLVKRTGEKVFLECVQDMDHENMFWYRQDPGLGLRLIYFSYDVKMKEKGDIPEGYSVSREKKERFSLILESASTNQTSMYLCASTRGDGSYNEQFFGPGTRLTVL.

Comments on this clonotype: Relative to the germline gene, one junction end is altered; a read error may explain this. The chain couples TRBV20-1 to TRBJ2-1; 12 bases line up with TRBD2. CDR3 length equals 19 residues. Germline values: CDR1 DFQATT, CDR2 SNEGSKA (reference sequence). CDR3 sequence reads: CSARPPSGRAEVSYKEQFF. In DNA form, the CDR3 reads TGCAGTGCTAGACCCCCTAGCGGGAGGGCCGAAGTTTCCTACAAAGAGCAGTTCTTC.

Regarding this clonotype: An end of the junction does not agree with germline; a read error may underlie this. The J gene is TRBJ2-7, the V gene TRBV11-1, with D hard to call. Germline V lookup: CDR1 SGHAT, CDR2 FQDESV (reference sequence). This CDR3 has 11 residues. CDR3 residues: CASSLGEEQCF. In nucleotides, the CDR3 is TGTGCCAGCAGTCTAGGTGAGGAGCAGTGCTTC.

The chain employs TRBV9 and TRBJ2-2; either TRBD1 or TRBD2 may fit D (6 bases each). The germline V gene has CDR1 SGDLS and CDR2 YYNGEE. Trimming cost V 0 bases and J 2 bases, with 14 bases left between them. This CDR3 has 17 amino acids. DNA for the CDR3: TGTGCCAGCAGCGTAGAGGGGGAGGCGACAAACACCGGGGAGCTGTTTTTT. The encoded protein is CASSVEGEATNTGELFF.

This chain connects TRBV29-1 to TRBJ1-2; D is unclear. Per the germline V gene, CDR1 is SQVTM and CDR2 is ANQGSEA. V was shortened by 6 bases and J by 7 bases, with 15 bases between the two germline ends. The CDR3 contains 12 residues. The CDR3 spells CSVGGYSFGYTF. The CDR3 coding sequence is TGCAGCGTCGGTGGGTACAGCTTTGGCTACACCTTC.

In regard to this clonotype: At one end the junction does not follow the germline gene, possibly because of a read error. V gene TRBV6-2 or TRBV6-3 combines with J gene TRBJ2-2; D possibly corresponds to TRBD2 (5 bases). Germline V CDR1 and CDR2: MNHEY, SVGEGT. The CDR3 has 16 residues. CDR3 sequence reads: CATSLVPSSNTGELFF. The DNA of the CDR3 is TGTGCCACCAGTTTAGTTCCTAGCTCGAACACCGGGGAGCTGTTTTTT.

With regard to this clonotype: A much bigger clone sits one base away, suggesting this may be a read error. The chain links TRBV24-1 to TRBJ2-2; 10 bases match TRBD1. Germline lookup yields CDR1 KGHDR and CDR2 SFDVKD. The CDR3 has 18 residues. CDR3 loop: CGTSDDIWDRGTTGELFF. CDR3 bases: TGTGGCACCAGTGACGATATCTGGGACAGGGGAACCACCGGGGAGCTGTTTTTT.

As to this clonotype: This could be a read error, since a much larger clone is one nucleotide away. The chain employs TRBV30 and TRBJ1-5; maybe TRBD1 (5 bases). The length of the CDR3 is 13 residues. CDR1 GTSNPN and CDR2 SVGIG come from the germline V gene (reference sequence). The CDR3 region has the DNA TGTGTCTGGAGTCCACAGGACAATCAGCCCCAGCATTTT. This encodes CVWSPQDNQPQHF.

This clonotype was recorded a few times. A much larger clonotype is one base distant, so this may be a read error. The chain links TRBV20-1 to TRBJ1-5; TRBD1 might be the D (5 bases). V lost 8 bases to trimming and J lost 2 bases, with 19 bases between them. Looked up from germline, CDR1 is DFQATT and CDR2 is SNEGSKA (reference sequence). The length of the CDR3 is 15 residues. CDR3 DNA: TGCAGTTCCGGGGCTGGGTTTGGGGGCAATCAGCCCCAGCATTTT. This encodes CSSGAGFGGNQPQHF.

This clonotype was seen more than once but under ten times. The chain recombines TRBV7-2 with TRBJ2-5; no clear D gene. CDR1 and CDR2 (germline): SGHTA, FQGNSA. The V gene lost 4 bases and the J gene lost 2 bases, with 11 bases spanning the gap. The CDR3 spans 14 residues. This chain's CDR3 is CASSSRTEQETQYF. In nucleotides, the CDR3 is TGTGCCAGCAGCTCTAGGACGGAACAAGAGACCCAGTACTTC.

With regard to this clonotype: The junction departs from the called germline gene at one end, perhaps through a read error. This chain uses TRBV11-2 with TRBJ2-1; no definite D call. This CDR3 spans 16 amino acids. Germline assignment: CDR1 SGHAT and CDR2 FQNNGV. The CDR3 sequence is CASSLDWRLSYYDQFF. The CDR3 nucleotides are TGTGCCAGCAGCTTAGACTGGCGGCTCTCCTACTATGATCAGTTCTTC.

This clonotype showed up just once. V gene TRBV10-3 combines with J gene TRBJ2-1, with 10 bases identical to TRBD2. The CDR3 extends over 16 amino acids. Germline CDR1 ENHRY, CDR2 SYGVKD. V lost 3 bases and J lost 4; bases outside the gene matches: 6. The CDR3 sequence is CAISDEAGGVYNEQFF. DNA for the CDR3: TGTGCCATCAGTGATGAAGCGGGAGGGGTATACAATGAGCAGTTCTTC.

The chain carries TRBV11-3 and TRBJ2-3; D is unclear. Germline V gene data show CDR1 as SGHNT and CDR2 as YENEEA. The V gene lost 1 base and the J gene lost 5 bases, with 10 bases spanning the gap. This CDR3 contains 14 residues. CDR3 sequence reads: CASSLVGIGDTQYF. The CDR3 region has the DNA TGTGCCAGCAGCTTAGTTGGGATAGGAGATACGCAGTATTTT. Based on the CDR3 plus reference TRBV11-3 and TRBJ2-3, the full variable domain is EAGVVQSPRYKIIEKKQPVAFWCNPISGHNTLYWYLQNLGQGPELLIRYENEEAVDDSQLPKDRFSAERLKGVDSTLKIQPAELGDSAVYLCASSLVGIGDTQYFGPGTRLTVL.

As for this clonotype: One end of the junction is discordant with germline, which a read error may explain. V usage is TRBV12-3 or TRBV12-4 and J usage is TRBJ2-2, with 7 bases that match TRBD1. CDR3 length: 15 residues. CDR3 sequence reads: CPSSFSGTETEELFF. CDR3 in DNA: TGTCCCAGCAGTTTCTCTGGGACAGAGACCGAGGAGCTGTTTTTT.

The rearrangement links TRBV7-9 to TRBJ2-5, with TRBD1 matching 9 bases. This CDR3 spans 13 amino acids. Trimming took 9 bases from V and 5 from J; bases not matched to a gene: 7. Germline V gene lookup returns CDR1 SEHNR and CDR2 FQNEAQ (reference sequence). The CDR3: CASSLGQGETQYF. The CDR3 DNA reads as TGTGCCAGTAGCCTGGGACAGGGCGAGACCCAGTACTTC.

In this sample, this clonotype turned up many times. V and J are TRBV4-1 and TRBJ1-1, with no clear D. The V end lost 1 base, the J end lost 3 bases, and 12 bases lay between the germline ends. From germline, CDR1 is MGHRA and CDR2 YSYEKL. The CDR3 runs to 15 residues. In DNA, the CDR3 is TGCGCCAGCAGCCAAGGACCGGACGGGGACACTGAAGCTTTCTTT. Encoded protein: CASSQGPDGDTEAFF.

About this clonotype itself: One junction end does not reproduce the germline sequence, and a read error may be involved. In DNA, the CDR3 is TGCTGCGTTGAGAGCCGGGACGCAGATACGCAGTATTTT. This encodes CCVESRDADTQYF. The chain has TRBV29-1 and TRBJ2-3; D tentatively fits TRBD1 or TRBD2 (5 bases each). The CDR3 runs 13 residues. Germline-derived CDR1 and CDR2 are SQVTM and ANQGSEA.

As regards this clonotype: Because it lacks the conserved phenylalanine or tryptophan at the end, this CDR3 is likely a read error. The V call is TRBV29-1, the J call TRBJ1-1; D is perhaps TRBD1 (5 bases). CDR1 and CDR2 (germline): SQVTM, ANQGSEA. V lost 8 bases and J lost 0, with 13 bases in between. The CDR3 sequence is 13 residues long. CDR3 protein: CSLKGPMNTEAFL. The CDR3 bases are TGCAGCCTTAAGGGACCCATGAACACTGAAGCTTTCTTA.

As to this clonotype: At one end the junction does not follow the germline gene, possibly because of a read error. The chain carries TRBV18 and TRBJ2-1, with D unresolved. Germline values: CDR1 KGHSH, CDR2 LQKENI. The CDR3 is made up of 14 amino acids. The DNA of the CDR3 is TGTGCCAGGTCACCATCGGAGCTTTACAATGAGCAGTTCTTC. Translated, it gives CARSPSELYNEQFF.

For this clonotype: A much larger clone differs by one base, so this may be a read error. The chain recombines TRBV12-3 or TRBV12-4 with TRBJ1-2; D not resolved. The V end was cut by 2 bases, the J end by 10 bases, with 17 bases between. This CDR3 comprises 14 residues. The CDR3 region has the DNA TGTGCCAGCAGTTTAACCCCCTCTGAGTCTGACTACACCTTC. Its translation: CASSLTPSESDYTF.

A note on this clonotype: Since a much larger clone is just one base distant, this may be a read error. The chain has TRBV5-1 and TRBJ2-3, with 11 bases that match TRBD2. Germline assignment: CDR1 SGHRS and CDR2 YFSETQ. The CDR3 totals 16 residues. After removal of 4 bases from V and 2 bases from J, the junction contained 6 bases not matched to a gene. The CDR3, as DNA: TGCGCCAGCAGCCTGACTAGCGGGATCTTCACAGATACGCAGTATTTT. Amino acids: CASSLTSGIFTDTQYF.

The genes are TRBV11-2 and TRBJ1-1, with D possibly being TRBD1 (6 bases). V was cut by 9 bases and J by 8 bases, with 19 bases left in between. This CDR3 region has 13 residues. From germline, CDR1 is SGHAT and CDR2 FQNNGV. The chain's CDR3 is CARTLTGQREAFF. The CDR3 DNA is TGTGCCAGAACCTTAACTGGACAGCGGGAAGCTTTCTTT.

This clonotype has a count of ten or more. The junction departs from germline at one end; a sequencing error may be responsible. The chain employs TRBV5-5 and TRBJ1-5; D remains unclear. The length of the CDR3 is 14 residues. Germline V gene lookup returns CDR1 SGHKS and CDR2 YYEKEE (reference sequence). The CDR3 loop reads CTSSYYPLYQPQHF. The CDR3 DNA reads TGTACCAGCAGCTATTACCCGCTATATCAGCCCCAGCATTTT.